Listed here are 26 T cell receptor beta chains from one sample, sequenced in a study of radiotherapy plus CTLA-4 blockade in lung cancer. Generated by immunoSEQ multiplex PCR, the TCRdb table keeps only in-frame clones and is missing some. The data contain more than 95,000 clones, approximately 72% of them singletons. Sequencing was performed on peripheral blood, taken from a patient treated with radiotherapy plus ipilimumab. The source of these receptors is a human donor with non-small cell lung cancer who had a partial response to radiotherapy plus ipilimumab. Some clones in this sample may be carry-over from other donors' samples.

The V gene is TRBV28, the J gene TRBJ1-5; TRBD1 might be the D (5 bases). This CDR3 comprises 17 residues. The V end lost 4 bases, the J end lost 0 bases, and 16 bases lay between the germline ends. In germline, CDR1 is MDHEN, CDR2 SYDVKM. The CDR3 DNA reads as TGTGCCAGCAGTTCCGATCGACAGCAGAGTAGCAATCAGCCCCAGCATTTT. Amino acid sequence: CASSSDRQQSSNQPQHF.

V gene TRBV11-2 combines with J gene TRBJ1-6, with D possibly being TRBD1 (5 bases). V lost 5 bases and J 8 bases, leaving 10 bases between the germline ends. The CDR3 totals 13 residues. Germline V lookup: CDR1 SGHAT, CDR2 FQNNGV. CDR3 protein: CASSGRGDSPLHF. CDR3 nucleotides: TGTGCCAGCAGCGGACGGGGGGATTCACCCCTCCACTTT.

The V call is TRBV27, the J call TRBJ2-2; maybe TRBD2 (5 bases). Looked up from germline, CDR1 is MNHEY and CDR2 is SMNVEV (reference sequence). The CDR3 spans 14 residues. V lost 1 base and J 4 bases, leaving 7 bases between the germline ends. The DNA of the CDR3 is TGTGCCAGCAGTTTATATCGGGGCACCGGGGAGCTGTTTTTT. This codes for CASSLYRGTGELFF.

This sequence joins TRBV4-2 and TRBJ2-7; no clear D gene. The CDR3 totals 14 residues. V gave up 0 bases and J gave up 2 bases, with 8 bases separating them. The germline V gene encodes CDR1 LGHNA and CDR2 YNFKEQ. CDR3 residues: CASSQDILPYEQYF. CDR3 nucleotide sequence: TGTGCCAGCAGCCAAGATATTCTCCCCTACGAGCAGTACTTC.

The rearrangement links TRBV7-2 to TRBJ2-3; 11 nucleotides agree with TRBD2. Losses at the gene ends were 6 bases for V and 3 bases for J; bases not matched to a gene: 5. There are 15 residues in the CDR3. Germline CDR1 is SGHTA and CDR2 is FQGNSA. The CDR3 protein is CASRYTSGRTDTQYF. CDR3 sequence (DNA): TGTGCCAGCAGATATACTAGCGGGAGAACAGATACGCAGTATTTT.

The rearrangement joins TRBV7-9 to TRBJ2-2, with D perhaps matching TRBD2 (5 bases). This CDR3 contains 17 residues. Trimming left V 3 bases short and J 0 bases short, with 14 bases between. The V gene's germline CDR1 is SEHNR and CDR2 FQNEAQ (reference sequence). The CDR3 protein is CASSFSGLAANTGELFF. DNA of the CDR3: TGTGCCAGCAGCTTTTCTGGACTGGCGGCGAACACCGGGGAGCTGTTTTTT.

This clone was counted once. This chain uses TRBV19 with TRBJ2-3, with unresolved D. V lost 3 bases and J 0 bases, leaving 7 bases between the germline ends. The CDR3 contains 14 residues. Germline CDR1 LNHDA, CDR2 SQIVND (reference sequence). In DNA form, the CDR3 reads TGTGCCAGTAGTATGCGGTTAAGCACAGATACGCAGTATTTT. This translates into CASSMRLSTDTQYF.

The rearrangement joins TRBV19 to TRBJ1-1; D remains ambiguous. This CDR3 spans 15 amino acids. The germline CDR1 and CDR2 sequences are LNHDA and SQIVND (reference sequence). Trimming left V 5 bases short and J 6 bases short, with 19 bases between. This CDR3 is CASSSDGVVHAEAFF. In nucleotides, the CDR3 is TGTGCCAGTAGTTCAGACGGGGTTGTGCATGCTGAAGCTTTCTTT.

V is TRBV30 and J is TRBJ1-3; 7 nucleotides match TRBD1. Germline V gives CDR1 GTSNPN, CDR2 SVGIG (reference sequence). The CDR3 is 15 amino acids. After removal of 4 bases from V and 8 bases from J, the junction contained 14 bases not matched to a gene. The CDR3 sequence is CAWTPRQGPIYTIYF. The DNA for the CDR3 is TGTGCCTGGACCCCCCGACAGGGTCCCATTTACACCATATATTTT.

The chain employs TRBV2 and TRBJ2-7, with 8 nucleotides matching TRBD2. The CDR3 runs to 14 residues. The V segment lost 8 bases and the J segment 1 base; nucleotides outside the gene matches: 7. From germline, CDR1 is SNHLY and CDR2 FYNNEI. The DNA of the CDR3 is TGTGCCAGCCGGGGACTAGGGGGTTCCTACGAGCAGTACTTC. Its translation is CASRGLGGSYEQYF.

As for this clone: The DNA is omitted, as the CDR3 cannot be located on it reliably, and the CDR3 follows TCRdb's listing. This chain joins TRBV27 and TRBJ2-3; the D call TRBD1 from the table was never checked on the DNA. Germline assignment: CDR1 MNHEY and CDR2 SMNVEV (reference sequence). With termini counted, the CDR3 has 11 amino acids. The CDR3 reads CASSFPIRSIF.

V is TRBV7-2 and J is TRBJ1-4; 7 bases align to TRBD1. The V gene's germline CDR1 is SGHTA and CDR2 FQGNSA. J lost 7 bases, V lost 5 bases, and 7 bases had no gene match. The CDR3 loop spans 14 amino acids. This CDR3 reads CASSLNRGGEKLFF. The CDR3, as DNA: TGTGCCAGCAGCCTGAACAGGGGCGGTGAAAAACTGTTTTTT.

For this clone: At the DNA level, this CDR3 is encoded by other sequences in the same sample as well. This rearrangement joins TRBV28 to TRBJ1-5; unclear D gene. V dropped 6 bases and J dropped 0 bases, with 3 bases sitting between them. The CDR3 contains 12 residues. The V gene's germline CDR1 is MDHEN and CDR2 SYDVKM. The CDR3 loop is CASRYSNQPQHF. CDR3 sequence (DNA): TGTGCCAGCAGATATAGCAATCAGCCCCAGCATTTT.

The genes are TRBV2 and TRBJ2-5; D is perhaps TRBD1 (6 bases). CDR3 size: 15 residues. Germline V gene lookup returns CDR1 SNHLY and CDR2 FYNNEI. Trimming left V 8 bases short and J 2 bases short, with 18 bases between. CDR3 sequence (DNA): TGTGCCAGCGGTCTCAGGCAGGGGTCGCAAGAGACCCAGTACTTC. Translating it yields CASGLRQGSQETQYF.

This chain uses TRBV7-9 with TRBJ2-3, with 13 bases fitting TRBD2. V was pared by 4 bases and J by 4 bases, with 2 bases of the junction left unmatched. Germline values: CDR1 SEHNR, CDR2 FQNEAQ (reference sequence). CDR3 size: 15 residues. The CDR3, as DNA: TGTGCCAGCAGCTCAGGACTAGCGGGAGCAGATACGCAGTATTTT. This codes for CASSSGLAGADTQYF.

The chain joins TRBV7-2 to TRBJ2-1; 10 bases fit TRBD2. This CDR3 has 17 residues. Germline values: CDR1 SGHTA, CDR2 FQGNSA. The trim removed 5 bases at V and 5 bases at J, leaving 12 bases unmatched. The CDR3 sequence is CASSTGNLAGAHNEQFF. The CDR3 region has the DNA TGTGCCAGCAGCACAGGAAATCTAGCGGGAGCTCACAATGAGCAGTTCTTC. Filled out from reference TRBV7-2 and TRBJ2-1, the complete variable domain reads GAGVSQSPSNKVTEKGKDVELRCDPISGHTALYWYRQSLGQGLEFLIYFQGNSAPDKSGLPSDRFSAERTGGSVSTLTIQRTQQEDSAVYLCASSTGNLAGAHNEQFFGPGTRLTVL.

This chain joins TRBV7-2 and TRBJ2-6, with D maybe TRBD2 (7 bases). Germline CDR1 reads SGHTA; CDR2 reads FQGNSA. V gave up 2 bases and J gave up 1 base, with 12 bases separating them. This CDR3 is 17 amino acids long. The CDR3 is CASSLSGGNSGANVLTF. In DNA form, the CDR3 reads TGTGCCAGCAGCTTATCGGGGGGCAATTCTGGGGCCAACGTCCTGACTTTC.

This chain links TRBV7-2 with TRBJ1-6; 9 positions agree with TRBD1. Germline values: CDR1 SGHTA, CDR2 FQGNSA. The CDR3 is 17 amino acids. V gave up 5 bases and J gave up 5 bases; unmatched junction bases: 10. The CDR3 DNA follows: TGTGCCAGCAGCCCTTGGACAGGGGCTTACAATAATTCACCCCTCCACTTT. Translating gives CASSPWTGAYNNSPLHF.

The chain employs TRBV7-8 and TRBJ1-5; tentatively, D is TRBD1 (6 bases). CDR1 SGHVS and CDR2 FQNEAQ come from the germline V gene. Trimming left V 0 bases short and J 5 bases short, with 11 bases between. The CDR3 is 15 residues long. In nucleotides, the CDR3 is TGTGCCAGCAGCTTAGCGGGGGCTGACTATCAGCCCCAGCATTTT. As protein: CASSLAGADYQPQHF.

This clone has a single count. The V and J genes are TRBV5-1 and TRBJ2-5; 10 nucleotides agree with TRBD2. V lost 2 bases, J lost 0 bases, and 1 base stayed unmatched. Germline V gives CDR1 SGHRS, CDR2 YFSETQ. The CDR3 consists of 15 residues. Written as DNA, the CDR3 is TGCGCCAGCAGCTTAGGGACTAGCGACCAAGAGACCCAGTACTTC. As protein: CASSLGTSDQETQYF.

As concerns this clone: At one end the junction does not follow the germline gene, possibly because of a read error. The rearrangement joins TRBV14 to TRBJ2-5; tentative D call: TRBD2 (5 bases). From germline, CDR1 is SGHDN and CDR2 FVKESK. The CDR3 runs 13 residues. The CDR3 loop is CVSSQGRATTQYF. As DNA, the CDR3 is TGTGTCAGCAGCCAAGGGCGGGCCACGACCCAGTACTTC. Full variable domain (outside the CDR3, taken from reference TRBV14 and TRBJ2-5): EAGVTQFPSHSVIEKGQTVTLRCDPISGHDNLYWYRRVMGKEIKFLLHFVKESKQDESGMPNNRFLAERTGGTYSTLKVQPAELEDSGVYFCVSSQGRATTQYFGPGTRLLVL.

The chain employs TRBV5-1 and TRBJ1-3; D ambiguous. CDR1 is SGHRS, CDR2 YFSETQ, per germline. This CDR3 region has 17 residues. Trimming stripped 2 bases from V and 0 bases from J, with 15 bases between. The CDR3 here is CASSFDGSGGSGNTIYF. CDR3 nucleotide sequence: TGCGCCAGCAGCTTCGATGGAAGCGGCGGCTCTGGAAACACCATATATTTT.

This clone is a singleton in its sample. This chain joins TRBV28 and TRBJ1-4; D is possibly TRBD1 (6 bases). The CDR3 runs 15 residues. The germline CDR1 and CDR2 sequences are MDHEN and SYDVKM. Trimming took 6 bases from V and 5 from J, leaving 16 bases between them. This CDR3 is CASRESDRLNEKLFF. CDR3 coding DNA: TGTGCCAGCAGAGAATCGGACAGACTAAATGAAAAACTGTTTTTT. Supplemented by reference TRBV28 and TRBJ1-4, the full variable domain reads DVKVTQSSRYLVKRTGEKVFLECVQDMDHENMFWYRQDPGLGLRLIYFSYDVKMKEKGDIPEGYSVSREKKERFSLILESASTNQTSMYLCASRESDRLNEKLFFGSGTQLSVL.

The chain uses TRBV7-2 and TRBJ1-1, with 9 bases identical to TRBD1. Looked up from germline, CDR1 is SGHTA and CDR2 is FQGNSA. Trimming took 3 bases from V and 5 from J; bases not matched to a gene: 7. The CDR3 is 15 residues long. CDR3 bases: TGTGCCAGCAGCTTCGAGGGACAGGGAGTGACTGAAGCTTTCTTT. This encodes CASSFEGQGVTEAFF.

The chain carries TRBV4-2 and TRBJ1-6; D is ambiguous. The V and J ends lost 9 bases and 8 bases respectively, with 11 bases between them. The CDR3 totals 12 residues. CDR1 is LGHNA and CDR2 is YNFKEQ in the germline V gene. In DNA, the CDR3 is TGTGCCAGAAGCTTCCGGGATTCACCCCTCCACTTT. Encoded protein: CARSFRDSPLHF.

In its sample, this clone was seen a few times. The chain carries TRBV4-1 and TRBJ1-4; 9 nucleotides align to TRBD1. Germline assignment: CDR1 MGHRA and CDR2 YSYEKL. V was clipped by 1 base and J by 7 bases; unmatched bases: 4. The CDR3 covers 15 residues. The CDR3 region is CASSQGDRDGEKLFF. Here the CDR3 DNA reads TGCGCCAGCAGCCAAGGGGACAGGGATGGTGAAAAACTGTTTTTT.